This T cell receptor beta chain was documented in a study of vaccination and CD4 T cells after COVID-19. Study-level background: Post-vaccine sampling followed dose two by a median 72 days (range 14 to 241). Regarding the study as a whole: Spike mono-reactivity was found in 304 of 307 vaccine-specific clones from convalescent patients. Post-vaccination reactive clonotypes (median around 40) did not differ significantly from post-infection (roughly 21).

A note on this clonotype: Its antigen is not known.

As for treatment: approximately nine-day PBMC culture with coronavirus spike peptide pools or control peptides (ViraFEST assay). For ViraFEST, peptide pools expanded antigen-specific T cells, after which the TCRs were sequenced. Scientists ran DNA taken from cultured CD4+ T cells through the Oncomine TCR Beta short-read assay for sequencing. MiXCR was run by TCRdb on the PCR reads, yielding one entry per CDR3 protein. Among 9,500 to 12,000 distinct CDR3 sequences listed, 25% were seen once. This CDR3 has 13 residues. The germline V and J ends were trimmed by 6 bases and 1 base, with 10 bases remaining between them. From germline, CDR1 is MDHEN and CDR2 SYDVKM.

The input for sequencing was CD4+ T cells from blood, cultured in vitro, taken after SARS-CoV-2 vaccination. This rearrangement joins TRBV28 to TRBJ2-7; D gene unclear. This sequence originates from a human donor who had recovered from COVID-19. The chain's CDR3 is CASRLGSSYEQYF. DNA for the CDR3: TGTGCCAGCAGATTAGGGTCATCCTACGAGCAGTACTTC.